This TCR beta chain was recorded in a study of T cells in Graves' hyperthyroidism and ophthalmopathy. Broader study findings: The model anticipated ophthalmopathy a median about 7.1 months pre-onset. Most thyroid clonotypes expanded above 0.001 were also detected in blood.

This clonotype has ten or more counts. Its antigen is as yet unknown. The authors obtained PBMCs from roughly 10 ml of fresh peripheral blood. V lost 5 bases, J lost 5 bases, and 6 bases stayed unmatched. This CDR3 contains 14 residues. Germline CDR1 is PRHDT and CDR2 is FYEKMQ (reference sequence). TCR beta CDR3 sequences were amplified from RNA transcripts. HTBI primers were the set used in a first-round RT-PCR of the TCR CDR3. TCRdb re-analysed the multiplex PCR reads in MiXCR, keeping a single row per CDR3 protein. The sample has under 350,000 distinct CDR3 sequences; over 15% are singletons. Sequencing used blood. The origin of this receptor is a woman aged 50 to 60 with Graves' hyperthyroidism. The chain has TRBV13 and TRBJ1-1; TRBD1 matches 9 bases. DNA of the CDR3: TGTGCCAGCAGCACTAACAGGGGGCTGACTGAAGCTTTCTTT. Its protein is CASSTNRGLTEAFF.